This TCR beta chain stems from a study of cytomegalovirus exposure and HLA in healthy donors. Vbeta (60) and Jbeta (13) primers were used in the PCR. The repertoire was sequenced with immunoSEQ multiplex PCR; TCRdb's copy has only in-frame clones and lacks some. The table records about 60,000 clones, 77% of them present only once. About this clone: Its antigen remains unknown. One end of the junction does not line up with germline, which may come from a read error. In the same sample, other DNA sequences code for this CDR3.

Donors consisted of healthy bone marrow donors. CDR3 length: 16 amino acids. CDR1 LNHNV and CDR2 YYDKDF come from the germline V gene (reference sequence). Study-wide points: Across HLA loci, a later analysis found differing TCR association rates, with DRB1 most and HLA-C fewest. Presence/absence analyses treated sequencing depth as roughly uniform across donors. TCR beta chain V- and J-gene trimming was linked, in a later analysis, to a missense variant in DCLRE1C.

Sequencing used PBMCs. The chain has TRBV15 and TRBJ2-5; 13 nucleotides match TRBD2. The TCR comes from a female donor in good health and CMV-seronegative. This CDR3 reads CATSRDRLAGGETQYF. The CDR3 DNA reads TGTGCCACTAGCAGAGACCGACTAGCGGGGGGAGAGACCCAGTACTTC.